This T cell receptor (beta chain) was recorded in a study of CD8+ T cells in alopecia areata. Study-level background: Patients received oral tofacitinib, 5 to 10 mg twice daily, for moderate-to-severe alopecia areata. Tofacitinib was given for 6 to 18 months, then stopped for 6 months.

RNA extraction was followed by reverse transcription into cDNA, which acted as the sequencing template. Libraries were prepared by immunoSEQ multiplex PCR; TCRdb keeps only in-frame clonotypes and omits some of them. The table has roughly 200,000 clones, 63% seen once; the top ten hold over 1.5%. This clone has just a few counts. Its specificity is unknown. This CDR3 contains 14 residues. The J segment lost 6 bases and the V segment lost 4 bases, leaving 5 bases of the junction unmatched. Germline V lookup: CDR1 MNHEY, CDR2 SVGAGI. Whole-study findings and limits: Greater clonality was observed in lesional scalp samples, especially alopecia totalis/universalis, versus normal scalp.

Investigators sorted PBMCs to obtain both CD4+ and CD8+ T cells. The rearrangement uses TRBV6-5 and TRBJ2-3, with 9 bases fitting TRBD2. The sequence was collected from a human donor with alopecia areata. Sequenced here: CD4+ T cells sorted from blood, sampled at week 0. CDR3 nucleotides: TGTGCCAGCAGTTCCTTGAGCGGGAGGGATACGCAGTATTTT. As protein: CASSSLSGRDTQYF.